This TCR beta chain was sequenced during a study of blood T cells in healthy people across ages. Combining a sample-barcoded 5' primer with a J-beta primer mix, a second PCR ran for roughly 7 to 12 cycles. Each CDR3 protein is one row after TCRdb ran MiXCR on the 5' RACE reads. The table lists about 780,000 distinct CDR3 sequences, 20% to 30% of them singletons. Each sample yielded at least 6 micrograms of PBMC total RNA. The CDR3 is 11 amino acids. Trimming cost V 1 base and J 8 bases, with 3 bases left between them. The V gene's germline CDR1 is LGHDT and CDR2 YNNKEL (reference sequence). This sample also belongs to another study, concerning T cells of mothers and their children.

V gene TRBV3-1 combines with J gene TRBJ1-3; D ambiguous. The receptor was isolated from a boy younger than 18 in good health. The sample taken for sequencing was blood. CDR3 sequence reads: CASSQGYTIYF. The CDR3 DNA reads as TGTGCCAGCAGCCAAGGGTACACCATATATTTT.